Listed below are T cell receptor beta chains from one sample, sequenced in a study of blood T cell repertoires in COVID-19. Generated by immunoSEQ multiplex PCR, the TCRdb table keeps only in-frame clones and is missing some. The data contain about 220,000 clones, approximately 83% of them seen just once; the ten biggest clones take up approximately 3%. The sequenced material came from peripheral blood. The source is a woman aged 25 to 39 who had recovered from COVID-19. The CDR3 runs from the conserved cysteine through the conserved F or W. A D gene is named only where the DNA matches it firmly. Not every row has a clone size; where given, it reads once, few, many or a size class.

TRBD1	NA	TRBV11-2	TRBJ1-4	CASSSRGGQKLQHDEKLFF	TGTGCCAGCAGCAGTCGGGGGGGACAGAAACTACAGCATGATGAAAAACTGTTTTTT
TRBD1	NA	TRBV4-1	TRBJ2-7	CASSQTRGRKQYF	TGCGCCAGCAGCCAAACCAGGGGGCGGAAGCAGTACTTC
NA	NA	TRBV2	TRBJ2-6	CASLGRASGANVLTF	TGTGCCAGCCTGGGCAGGGCGAGCGGGGCCAACGTCCTGACTTTC
TRBD1	NA	TRBV18	TRBJ1-4	CASSPETGPNEKLFF	TGTGCCAGCTCCCCGGAGACAGGGCCTAATGAAAAACTGTTTTTT
TRBD1	NA	TRBV9	TRBJ1-1	CASSVVSGGATEAFF	TGTGCCAGCAGCGTAGTATCAGGGGGCGCGACTGAAGCTTTCTTT
NA	NA	TRBV6-6	TRBJ2-5	CASSYDSFETQYF	TGTGCCAGCAGTTACGACTCCTTCGAGACCCAGTACTTC
TRBD1	NA	TRBV5-6	TRBJ2-7	CASSLGQGSYEQYF	TGTGCCAGCAGCCTCGGACAGGGCTCCTACGAGCAGTACTTC
TRBD1	NA	TRBV19	TRBJ2-1	CASKSRTGAPYNEQFF	TGTGCCAGTAAGAGCCGAACAGGGGCCCCCTACAATGAGCAGTTCTTC
TRBD1	once	TRBV15	TRBJ2-1	CATSRVLGQNNEQFF	TGTGCCACCAGCAGAGTTTTGGGACAGAACAATGAGCAGTTCTTC
NA	NA	TRBV9	TRBJ2-2	CASSVATGTGELFF	TGTGCCAGCAGCGTAGCCACAGGGACCGGGGAGCTGTTTTTT
NA	NA	TRBV6-5	TRBJ2-2	CASSLQSTGELFF	TGTGCCAGCAGTTTACAAAGCACCGGGGAGCTGTTTTTT
TRBD1	NA	TRBV6-2/TRBV6-3	TRBJ2-7	CASSSYVGQGLTEQYF	TGTGCCAGCAGTAGTTACGTTGGACAGGGACTTACCGAGCAGTACTTC
NA	few	TRBV2	TRBJ2-3	CASSEPSDTQYF	TGTGCCAGCAGTGAACCATCAGATACGCAGTATTTT
TRBD1	NA	TRBV24-1	TRBJ2-5	CATSNRGAAETQYF	TGTGCCACCAGTAACAGGGGGGCGGCCGAGACCCAGTACTTC
NA	NA	TRBV5-6	TRBJ2-5	CASSVARGLQETQYF	TGTGCCAGCAGTGTGGCTAGGGGACTCCAAGAGACCCAGTACTTC
NA	NA	TRBV29-1	TRBJ1-1	CSVDGLGTEAFF	TGCAGCGTTGACGGGTTGGGCACTGAAGCTTTCTTT
TRBD1	NA	TRBV19	TRBJ1-1	CASIENRGFTEAFF	TGTGCCAGTATAGAGAACAGGGGTTTCACTGAAGCTTTCTTT
NA	NA	TRBV5-4	TRBJ2-5	CASSPTSAGSETQYF	TGTGCCAGCAGCCCCACCTCAGCAGGGTCGGAGACCCAGTACTTC
TRBD2	NA	TRBV5-6	TRBJ2-5	CASSLAVAGETQYF	TGTGCCAGCAGCTTGGCGGTAGCGGGGGAGACCCAGTACTTC
NA	NA	TRBV11-3	TRBJ1-6	CASSLDSFHNSPLHF	TGTGCCAGCAGCTTAGATAGCTTCCATAATTCACCCCTCCACTTT
NA	few	TRBV21-1	TRBJ2-7	CASSKKTVCSYEQYF	TGTGCCAGCAGCAAGAAGACAGTTTGCTCCTACGAGCAGTACTTC
NA	few	TRBV18	TRBJ2-2	CASSRLRDGELFF	TGTGCCAGCTCACGACTAAGGGACGGGGAGCTGTTTTTT
TRBD1	NA	TRBV15	TRBJ1-1	CATSEESGGPAEAFF	TGTGCCACCAGCGAAGAATCAGGGGGCCCCGCTGAAGCTTTCTTT
NA	NA	TRBV7-2	TRBJ2-7	CASSLLRVGEQYF	TGTGCCAGCAGCTTATTGAGGGTCGGGGAGCAGTACTTC
TRBD1	once	TRBV5-5	TRBJ1-3	CASRPTYGQGPLSSGNTIYF	TGTGCCAGCAGACCAACATATGGACAGGGACCATTATCGAGCGGAAACACCATATATTTT
TRBD2	once	TRBV5-4	TRBJ2-1	CASSTKTSSNEQFF	TGTGCCAGCAGCACTAAGACTAGCAGCAATGAGCAGTTCTTC
NA	NA	TRBV27	TRBJ1-1	CASIGGGTEAFF	TGTGCCAGCATCGGGGGTGGCACTGAAGCTTTCTTT
NA	NA	TRBV6-5	TRBJ1-2	CAETAFNYGYTF	TGTGCCGAGACAGCTTTCAACTATGGCTACACCTTC
NA	NA	TRBV2	TRBJ2-5	CASTINGEVTETQYF	TGTGCCAGCACCATAAACGGGGAGGTAACGGAGACCCAGTACTTC
TRBD1	NA	TRBV2	TRBJ1-4	CASRRDRGPNEKLFF	TGTGCCAGCAGGAGGGACAGGGGTCCTAATGAAAAACTGTTTTTT
NA	NA	TRBV3-1/TRBV3-2	TRBJ2-1	CASSQPVWHEQFF	TGTGCCAGCAGCCAACCAGTCTGGCATGAGCAGTTCTTC
NA	NA	TRBV27	TRBJ1-5	CASRRSQGTGQPQHF	TGTGCCAGCAGACGGTCCCAGGGAACCGGTCAGCCCCAGCATTTT
NA	NA	TRBV5-5	TRBJ2-7	CASSLLDYEQYF	TGTGCCAGCAGCCTACTAGATTACGAGCAGTACTTC
TRBD1	NA	TRBV7-2	TRBJ2-2	CASRVGQGATGELFF	TGTGCCAGCAGGGTTGGACAGGGGGCCACCGGGGAGCTGTTTTTT
TRBD1	NA	TRBV25-1	TRBJ1-1	CASSDPGQGRTEAFF	TGTGCCAGCAGTGATCCGGGACAGGGGAGGACTGAAGCTTTCTTT
TRBD1	NA	TRBV11-2	TRBJ1-3	CASSRRQGGQGLGNTIYF	TGTGCCAGCAGCAGGAGGCAGGGGGGACAGGGTCTTGGAAACACCATATATTTT
TRBD2	NA	TRBV6-2/TRBV6-3	TRBJ2-5	CASSQTGLAMGGTQYF	TGTGCCAGCAGCCAAACCGGACTAGCGATGGGGGGGACCCAGTACTTC
NA	NA	TRBV6-5	TRBJ1-2	CASSLAGYGYTF	TGTGCCAGCAGTTTGGCAGGCTATGGCTACACCTTC
NA	NA	TRBV21-1	TRBJ2-2	CASSKTRGSTGGELFF	TGTGCCAGCAGCAAAACCAGGGGGTCGACAGGAGGGGAGCTGTTTTTT
TRBD1	NA	TRBV4-2	TRBJ1-2	CASSHYRGQGYGYTF	TGTGCCAGCAGCCACTACAGGGGGCAAGGCTATGGCTACACCTTC
NA	NA	TRBV10-3	TRBJ2-1	CAISSSAEGNEQFF	TGTGCCATCAGTTCTAGCGCCGAGGGTAATGAGCAGTTCTTC
NA	NA	TRBV4-1	TRBJ2-1	CASSQLETDAGGEQFF	TGCGCCAGCAGCCAACTCGAGACGGACGCCGGAGGGGAGCAGTTCTTC
NA	NA	TRBV6-2/TRBV6-3	TRBJ2-5	CASSPLSGYQETQYF	TGTGCCAGCAGCCCTTTATCAGGATACCAAGAGACCCAGTACTTC
NA	NA	TRBV7-9	TRBJ2-1	CASSPTRGAYNEQFF	TGTGCCAGCAGCCCAACCCGGGGGGCTTACAATGAGCAGTTCTTC
NA	once	TRBV5-1	TRBJ2-3	CASSSPRGGTDTQYF	TGCGCCAGCAGCTCCCCCAGGGGGGGCACAGATACGCAGTATTTT
NA	once	TRBV4-1	TRBJ1-2	CASSQGLLKQGRPYGYTF	TGCGCCAGCAGCCAAGGCCTGCTCAAGCAGGGAAGGCCCTATGGCTACACCTTC
NA	NA	TRBV3-1/TRBV3-2	TRBJ2-7	CASSRDQGLLAHEQYF	TGTGCCAGCAGCCGAGACCAGGGACTCCTGGCCCACGAGCAGTACTTC
TRBD1	NA	TRBV5-1	TRBJ1-5	CASSLGPTGGNNQPQHF	TGCGCCAGCAGCTTGGGCCCAACAGGGGGTAACAATCAGCCCCAGCATTTT
NA	NA	TRBV15	TRBJ1-5	CATRTVFSNQPQHF	TGTGCCACCAGGACAGTATTTAGCAATCAGCCCCAGCATTTT